This T cell receptor beta chain was observed in a study of blood T cell repertoires in COVID-19. In this sample, this clone turned up a few times. In the study's own analysis: Amplification of reference gene primers was used by the study to estimate nucleated cell counts. Clones were read by immunoSEQ multiplex PCR, and TCRdb kept only the in-frame ones, dropping some. That table furnishes V, J and clone size, whereas the DNA furnished D and trimming. This sample yields 300,000 to 400,000 clones, of which approximately 87% are seen a single time; roughly 2.8% belongs to the top ten. Seattle's cohort entered during active infection and was followed longitudinally. V lost 1 base, J lost 7 bases, and 6 bases stayed unmatched. Germline loops: CDR1 GTSNPN, CDR2 SVGIG (reference sequence). This CDR3 is 14 amino acids long.

Sequenced sample: peripheral blood. The gene calls are TRBV30 and TRBJ2-1; 8 bases are shared with TRBD2. This receptor was taken from a woman aged 25 to 45 with COVID-19, enrolled during active disease. The CDR3 is CAWSARGGGNEQFF. DNA of the CDR3: TGTGCCTGGAGTGCCCGGGGGGGTGGGAATGAGCAGTTCTTC.